The 15 T cell receptor beta chains reported below all come from one sample, sequenced in a study of blood T cell repertoires in COVID-19. Libraries were prepared by immunoSEQ multiplex PCR; TCRdb keeps only in-frame clonotypes and omits some of them. The sample includes around 190,000 clones, under 80% of them seen just once. Sequencing used peripheral blood. Every receptor here comes from a woman between 50 and 59 years old with acute or convalescent COVID-19.

This rearrangement joins TRBV19 to TRBJ1-1, with D unresolved. V was trimmed by 1 base and J by 1 base, leaving 13 bases between them. Germline V gene sequence: CDR1 LNHDA, CDR2 SQIVND (reference sequence). This CDR3 region has 16 residues. CDR3 residues: CASSIGVYGQNTEAFF. The CDR3 coding sequence is TGTGCCAGTAGTATAGGCGTGTATGGGCAGAACACTGAAGCTTTCTTT.

This CDR3 reads CASGGGASEKLFF. In DNA, the CDR3 is TGTGCCAGCGGCGGGGGCGCATCTGAAAAACTGTTTTTT. The J gene is TRBJ1-4, the V gene TRBV6-5; possibly TRBD1 for D (6 bases). Trimming left V 8 bases short and J 7 bases short, with 14 bases between. Germline V lookup: CDR1 MNHEY, CDR2 SVGAGI. The CDR3 totals 13 residues.

The chain couples TRBV27 to TRBJ2-2; 11 bases match TRBD1. CDR3 length equals 15 residues. V lost 4 bases, J lost 6 bases, and 4 bases stayed unmatched. Germline V gene sequence: CDR1 MNHEY, CDR2 SMNVEV (reference sequence). CDR3 loop: CASSSGTGGAGELFF. CDR3 DNA sequence: TGTGCCAGCAGTTCCGGGACAGGGGGAGCCGGGGAGCTGTTTTTT.

This clone appeared a single time. The chain combines TRBV7-2 with TRBJ2-7, with D possibly matching TRBD2 (6 bases). Germline CDR1 is SGHTA and CDR2 is FQGNSA. Trimming shortened V by 3 bases and J by 6 bases, and 9 bases separated the two germline ends. The length of the CDR3 is 12 residues. The CDR3 spells CASSFRGFEQYF. CDR3 sequence (DNA): TGTGCCAGCAGCTTCCGGGGGTTCGAGCAGTACTTC.

The J gene is TRBJ1-2, the V gene TRBV27, with TRBD1 as a possible D gene (6 bases). The CDR3 consists of 13 residues. Trimming stripped 6 bases from V and 5 bases from J, with 13 bases between. Per germline, CDR1 MNHEY and CDR2 SMNVEV (reference sequence). The CDR3 coding sequence is TGTGCCAGCAGACAGGGCGAGGTTTATGGCTACACCTTC. As protein: CASRQGEVYGYTF.

The chain links TRBV5-1 to TRBJ2-7; possibly TRBD2 for D (6 bases). Germline V gene lookup returns CDR1 SGHRS and CDR2 YFSETQ. The CDR3 totals 15 residues. The V end was cut by 4 bases, the J end by 6 bases, with 20 bases between. The CDR3 region has the DNA TGCGCCAGCAGCCCTTATAGCGGATTTAGTGGCGAGCAGTACTTC. Its translation is CASSPYSGFSGEQYF.

This clone was detected only a few times. V is TRBV2 and J is TRBJ2-7, with TRBD1 matching 10 bases. CDR3 size: 17 residues. Looked up from germline, CDR1 is SNHLY and CDR2 is FYNNEI. After removal of 4 bases from V and 5 bases from J, the junction contained 14 bases not matched to a gene. CDR3 sequence reads: CASSVFSRGQGYHEQYF. CDR3 coding DNA: TGTGCCAGCAGTGTTTTCTCTCGGGGACAGGGGTACCACGAGCAGTACTTC.

A few counts support this clone. The genes are TRBV5-1 and TRBJ1-2, with no clear D. V was trimmed by 2 bases and J by 7 bases, leaving 15 bases between them. The germline gives CDR1 SGHRS, CDR2 YFSETQ. The CDR3 extends over 14 amino acids. The CDR3 region is CASSFSGSGSGYTF. CDR3 sequence (DNA): TGCGCCAGCAGCTTTTCGGGGTCGGGGAGTGGCTACACCTTC.

V is TRBV3-1 (or the pseudogene TRBV3-2) and J is TRBJ2-5; 9 bases line up with TRBD2. Per the germline V gene, CDR1 is LGHDT and CDR2 is YNNKEL (reference sequence). The CDR3 runs to 18 residues. V trimming: 4 bases; J trimming: 3 bases; junction bases outside the gene matches: 15. CDR3 DNA: TGTGCCAGCAGCCCCTACCCCGGAGTAGCGGGAGATAAAGAGACCCAGTACTTC. This translates into CASSPYPGVAGDKETQYF.

The count of this clone is one. This chain joins TRBV19 and TRBJ1-1, with D perhaps matching TRBD1 (5 bases). V was pared by 2 bases and J by 1 base, with 8 bases between. The CDR3 totals 14 residues. Germline V gene data show CDR1 as LNHDA and CDR2 as SQIVND (reference sequence). CDR3 sequence (DNA): TGTGCCAGTAGTATATGGGGCGGGAACACTGAAGCTTTCTTT. Protein sequence: CASSIWGGNTEAFF.

The genes are TRBV9 and TRBJ1-6, with TRBD1 as a possible D gene (6 bases). The germline V gene encodes CDR1 SGDLS and CDR2 YYNGEE. Trimming left V 4 bases short and J 7 bases short, with 15 bases between. The CDR3 is 15 amino acids. In DNA form, the CDR3 reads TGTGCCAGCAGCCCCCGGGACACTAAGAATTCACCCCTCCACTTT. Residues: CASSPRDTKNSPLHF.

The chain links TRBV3-1 (or the pseudogene TRBV3-2) to TRBJ2-7, with D possibly matching TRBD1 (6 bases). V was clipped by 5 bases and J by 2 bases, with 19 bases between them. Germline V gene sequence: CDR1 LGHDT, CDR2 YNNKEL (reference sequence). The CDR3 loop spans 16 amino acids. CDR3 residues: CASSKGNQGRTYEQYF. The CDR3 region has the DNA TGTGCCAGCAGCAAAGGGAACCAGGGGCGAACCTACGAGCAGTACTTC.

The sample holds one count of this clone. The V and J genes are TRBV10-3 and TRBJ2-5, with 7 bases matching TRBD1. This CDR3 region has 14 residues. The V and J ends lost 6 bases and 3 bases, in that order; junction bases with no gene match: 7. Germline CDR1 and CDR2: ENHRY and SYGVKD. The CDR3 loop reads CAISVGTVKETQYF. CDR3 bases: TGTGCCATCAGCGTTGGGACAGTAAAAGAGACCCAGTACTTC.

This chain links TRBV7-2 with TRBJ2-2; TRBD2 matches 7 bases. Unmatched junction bases numbered 9, after V lost 4 bases and J lost 1 base. The germline gives CDR1 SGHTA, CDR2 FQGNSA. This CDR3 region has 17 residues. The CDR3: CASSSKQASGNTGELFF. The CDR3 region has the DNA TGTGCCAGCAGCTCAAAGCAGGCTAGCGGGAACACCGGGGAGCTGTTTTTT.

This rearrangement joins TRBV5-1 to TRBJ2-3; D remains ambiguous. V lost 5 bases to trimming and J lost 6 bases, with 13 bases between them. This CDR3 has 13 amino acids. CDR1 SGHRS and CDR2 YFSETQ come from the germline V gene. The CDR3 sequence is CASRFGEYDTQYF. In DNA form, the CDR3 reads TGCGCCAGCAGATTCGGAGAGTACGATACGCAGTATTTT.